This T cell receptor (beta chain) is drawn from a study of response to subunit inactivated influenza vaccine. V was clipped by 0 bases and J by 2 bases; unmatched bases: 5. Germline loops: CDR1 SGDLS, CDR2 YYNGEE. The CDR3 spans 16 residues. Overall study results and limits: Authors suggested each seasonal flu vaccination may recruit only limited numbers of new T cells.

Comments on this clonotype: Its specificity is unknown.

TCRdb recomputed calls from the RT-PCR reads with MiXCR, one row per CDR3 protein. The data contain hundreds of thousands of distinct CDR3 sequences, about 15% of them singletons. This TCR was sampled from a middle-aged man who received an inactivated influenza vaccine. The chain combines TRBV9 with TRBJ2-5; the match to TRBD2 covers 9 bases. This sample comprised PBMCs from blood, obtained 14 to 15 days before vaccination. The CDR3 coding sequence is TGTGCCAGCAGCGTAGATAGCGGGGGCTTACAAGAGACCCAGTACTTC. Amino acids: CASSVDSGGLQETQYF. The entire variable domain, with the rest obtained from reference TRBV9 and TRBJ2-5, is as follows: DSGVTQTPKHLITATGQRVTLRCSPRSGDLSVYWYQQSLDQGLQFLIQYYNGEERAKGNILERFSAQQFPDLHSELNLSSLELGDSALYFCASSVDSGGLQETQYFGPGTRLLVL.